This T cell receptor beta chain was sequenced during a study of blood T cell repertoires in COVID-19. This clone has ten or more counts. Germline-derived CDR1 and CDR2 are LNHDA and SQIVND (reference sequence). This CDR3 has 13 amino acids. V lost 5 bases, J lost 9 bases, and 7 bases stayed unmatched. Profiling relied on immunoSEQ multiplex PCR, and the TCRdb table lists in-frame clones only, not all of them. The profile covers 250,000 to 350,000 clones, with 75% to 90% appearing a single time and 2.1% taken by the ten largest. This rearrangement joins TRBV19 to TRBJ2-1; 7 nucleotides line up with TRBD1. Material for sequencing was peripheral blood. The sequence came from a woman between 25 and 40 years old who had recovered from COVID-19. In DNA, the CDR3 is TGTGCCAGTAGTCTGACAGGGCCCGTTGAGCAGTTCTTC. It codes for CASSLTGPVEQFF. Full variable domain (outside the CDR3, taken from reference TRBV19 and TRBJ2-1): DGGITQSPKYLFRKEGQNVTLSCEQNLNHDAMYWYRQDPGQGLRLIYYSQIVNDFQKGDIAEGYSVSREKKESFPLTVTSAQKNPTAFYLCASSLTGPVEQFFGPGTRLTVL.